A selection of T cell receptor beta chains follows, all from one sample in a study of T cell clonotyping in hematopoietic cell transplantation. Assay: immunoSEQ multiplex PCR; the TCRdb copy retains only in-frame clones and omits some. The repertoire holds some 9,400 clones, with roughly 87% as singletons. The sample consisted of peripheral blood mononuclear cells, taken before stem cell transplant. Every receptor here comes from a woman aged 55-70 years with acute myeloid leukemia. Some clones in this sample may be carry-over from other donors' samples. The CDR3 runs from the conserved cysteine through the conserved F or W. Each record gives: J gene, clone size, D gene, V gene, CDR3 protein, CDR3 DNA. A D gene is named only where the DNA matches it firmly. Only some rows state a clone size, as once, few, many or a class for expanded clones.

TRBJ1-5 - - TRBV4-2 CASSQEEGTLNQPQHF TGTGCCAGCAGCCAAGAGGAAGGGACCCTAAATCAGCCCCAGCATTTT
TRBJ2-1 - TRBD2 TRBV6-5 CASSLGLAGEGEQFF TGTGCCAGCAGTTTAGGACTAGCGGGAGAGGGTGAGCAGTTCTTC
TRBJ2-3 - - TRBV19 CASSARVRGGTDTQYF TGTGCCAGTAGTGCCCGCGTTCGAGGGGGCACAGATACGCAGTATTTT
TRBJ2-1 once - TRBV9 CASSVGTRLGGSEQFF TGTGCCAGCAGCGTAGGAACCCGACTAGGGGGCAGCGAGCAGTTCTTC
TRBJ2-2 - TRBD2 TRBV28 CASNPSSGSNSGELFF TGTGCCAGCAACCCCTCTAGCGGGAGTAATTCCGGGGAGCTGTTTTTT
TRBJ2-2 - - TRBV14 CASSQDVSGTGELFF TGTGCCAGCAGCCAAGATGTGTCGGGAACCGGGGAGCTGTTTTTT
TRBJ2-7 - TRBD2 TRBV13 CASSLAGATLSYEQYF TGTGCCAGCAGCCTAGCGGGAGCCACCCTCTCCTACGAGCAGTACTTC
TRBJ2-7 - TRBD1 TRBV7-9 CASATPDRGSYEQYF TGTGCCAGCGCCACCCCGGACAGGGGCTCCTACGAGCAGTACTTC
TRBJ2-1 - - TRBV28 CASSLAGSSYNEQFF TGTGCCAGCAGTTTAGCGGGAAGCTCCTACAATGAGCAGTTCTTC
TRBJ1-6 - - TRBV19 CASSSGDLGSPLHF TGTGCCAGTAGTTCCGGCGACCTCGGTTCACCCCTCCACTTT
TRBJ2-1 once - TRBV7-9 CASSLNLNNEQFF TGTGCCAGCAGCTTAAACCTTAACAATGAGCAGTTCTTC
TRBJ2-1 once TRBD2 TRBV19 CASSSIKTSGRAGEQFF TGTGCCAGTAGTTCAATAAAGACTAGCGGGAGGGCGGGGGAGCAGTTCTTC
TRBJ2-3 - - TRBV27 CASVRVGADTQYF TGTGCCAGCGTAAGGGTGGGGGCAGATACGCAGTATTTT
TRBJ1-6 - - TRBV11-3 CASSSSPRENSPLHF TGTGCCAGCAGCTCAAGCCCCAGGGAGAATTCACCCCTCCACTTT
TRBJ2-2 - - TRBV10-3 CAISLDTGELFF TGTGCCATCAGTCTAGACACCGGGGAGCTGTTTTTT
TRBJ2-1 - TRBD2 TRBV4-2 CASSRGTSVDNEQFF TGTGCCAGCAGCCGGGGGACTAGCGTTGACAATGAGCAGTTCTTC
TRBJ2-7 - - TRBV6-5 CASSYTGYEQYF TGTGCCAGCAGTTATACAGGCTACGAGCAGTACTTC
TRBJ2-3 - - TRBV5-1 CASSSDRTSGADTQYF TGCGCCAGCAGTTCGGACAGAACTTCGGGGGCAGATACGCAGTATTTT
TRBJ1-5 - - TRBV19 CASRTGAYQPQHF TGTGCCAGTAGAACAGGAGCTTATCAGCCCCAGCATTTT
TRBJ1-1 - - TRBV7-2 CASSRDLNTEAFF TGTGCCAGCAGCCGGGACTTGAACACTGAAGCTTTCTTT
TRBJ2-3 - TRBD2 TRBV29-1 CSVAQLAVSTDTQYF TGCAGCGTAGCACAACTAGCGGTTAGCACAGATACGCAGTATTTT
TRBJ1-1 - - TRBV2 CASRWDPNTEAFF TGTGCCAGCAGGTGGGACCCCAACACTGAAGCTTTCTTT
TRBJ2-5 medium-sized TRBD2 TRBV9 CASSVEGLGRGETQYF TGTGCCAGCAGCGTAGAGGGACTAGGAAGGGGGGAGACCCAGTACTTC
TRBJ2-7 - TRBD2 TRBV2 CASSEATSGSSYEQYF TGTGCCAGCAGTGAAGCTACTAGCGGAAGCTCCTACGAGCAGTACTTC
TRBJ1-4 - TRBD1 TRBV5-6 CASTLGPQGVTNEKLFF TGTGCCAGCACATTGGGACCCCAGGGGGTAACTAATGAAAAACTGTTTTTT
TRBJ2-1 - TRBD2 TRBV9 CASSASGSSYNEQFF TGTGCCAGCAGCGCTAGCGGGAGCTCCTACAATGAGCAGTTCTTC
TRBJ2-1 medium-sized - TRBV4-2 CASSRRQYNEQFF TGTGCCAGCAGCCGCCGACAGTACAATGAGCAGTTCTTC
TRBJ2-2 - - TRBV6-1 CASSEQANGELFF TGTGCCAGCAGTGAACAGGCGAACGGGGAGCTGTTTTTT
TRBJ2-5 - - TRBV10-3 CAISEPRNEGETQYF TGTGCCATCAGTGAGCCCCGGAACGAGGGGGAGACCCAGTACTTC
TRBJ2-3 - - TRBV7-2 CASSLGPHGTDTQYF TGTGCCAGCAGCTTAGGCCCCCACGGCACAGATACGCAGTATTTT
TRBJ1-1 - - TRBV19 CASSIGGWGTEAFF TGTGCCAGTAGTATAGGGGGATGGGGCACTGAAGCTTTCTTT
TRBJ2-2 - - TRBV6-5 CATRGGATHVGELFF TGTGCCACACGAGGGGGAGCGACCCACGTCGGGGAGCTGTTTTTT
TRBJ2-1 - - TRBV9 CASSGPGTHNEQFF TGTGCCAGCAGCGGACCCGGGACGCATAATGAGCAGTTCTTC
TRBJ2-2 - - TRBV28 CASTTPNTGELFF TGTGCCAGCACGACCCCGAACACCGGGGAGCTGTTTTTT
TRBJ2-5 - TRBD2 TRBV2 CASSHPGLAGGLRKTQYF TGTGCCAGCAGTCACCCGGGACTAGCGGGAGGGCTACGAAAGACCCAGTACTTC
TRBJ1-1 - - TRBV18 CASSPLEWRDTEAFF TGTGCCAGCTCACCACTGGAATGGCGGGACACTGAAGCTTTCTTT
TRBJ2-7 - TRBD2 TRBV6-4 CASSEGLAGDEQYF TGTGCCAGCAGTGAGGGACTAGCGGGAGACGAGCAGTACTTC
TRBJ1-2 - - TRBV28 CASSERTTGGYTF TGTGCCAGCAGTGAACGGACTACGGGTGGCTACACCTTC
TRBJ1-3 - TRBD1 TRBV9 CASSDPGQGNSGNTIYF TGTGCCAGCAGCGATCCGGGACAGGGAAACTCTGGAAACACCATATATTTT
TRBJ2-7 - - TRBV5-5 CASSEGPAYEQYF TGTGCCAGCTCCGAAGGCCCGGCCTACGAGCAGTACTTC
TRBJ1-5 - - TRBV28 CASTLRSGRNQPQHF TGTGCCAGCACCCTTAGGTCGGGGCGCAATCAGCCCCAGCATTTT